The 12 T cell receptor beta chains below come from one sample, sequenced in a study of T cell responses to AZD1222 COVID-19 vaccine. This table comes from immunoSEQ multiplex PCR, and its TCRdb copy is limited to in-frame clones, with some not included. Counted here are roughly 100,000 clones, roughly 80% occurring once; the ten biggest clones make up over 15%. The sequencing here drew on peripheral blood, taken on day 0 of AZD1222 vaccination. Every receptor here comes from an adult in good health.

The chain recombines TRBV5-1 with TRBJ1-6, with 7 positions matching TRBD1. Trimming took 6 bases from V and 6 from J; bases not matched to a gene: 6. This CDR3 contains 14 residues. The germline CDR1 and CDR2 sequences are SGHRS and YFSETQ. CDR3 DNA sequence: TGCGCCAGCAACGAGGGGGCACGTAATTCACCCCTCCACTTT. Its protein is CASNEGARNSPLHF.

CDR3 nucleotide sequence: TGCAGTGCTAGTATACCGGGAACCGGGGGCAATCAGCCCCAGCATTTT. This translates into CSASIPGTGGNQPQHF. V usage is TRBV20-1 and J usage is TRBJ1-5; D unresolved. Trimming took off 3 bases at V and 2 bases at J, with 17 bases between the two ends. CDR3 length equals 16 residues. The V gene's germline CDR1 is DFQATT and CDR2 SNEGSKA (reference sequence).

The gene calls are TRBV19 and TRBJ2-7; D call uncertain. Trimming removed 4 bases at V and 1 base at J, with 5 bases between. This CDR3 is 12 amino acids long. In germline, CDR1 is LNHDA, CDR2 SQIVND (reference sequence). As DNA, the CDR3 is TGTGCCAGTAGTAGGGGATCCTACGAGCAGTACTTC. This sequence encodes CASSRGSYEQYF.

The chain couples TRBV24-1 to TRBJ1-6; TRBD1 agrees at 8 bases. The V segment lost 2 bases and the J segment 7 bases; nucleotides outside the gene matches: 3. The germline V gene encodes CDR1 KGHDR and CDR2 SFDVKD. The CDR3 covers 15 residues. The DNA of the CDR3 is TGTGCCACCAGTGATTCCGGGACAGGAAATTCACCCCTCCACTTT. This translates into CATSDSGTGNSPLHF.

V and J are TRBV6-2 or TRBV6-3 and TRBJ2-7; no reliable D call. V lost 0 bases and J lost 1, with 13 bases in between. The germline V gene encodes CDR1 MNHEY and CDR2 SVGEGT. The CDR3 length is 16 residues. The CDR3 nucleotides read TGTGCCAGCAGTTACTCGATCAGCCCAGCGTCCTACGAGCAGTACTTC. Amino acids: CASSYSISPASYEQYF.

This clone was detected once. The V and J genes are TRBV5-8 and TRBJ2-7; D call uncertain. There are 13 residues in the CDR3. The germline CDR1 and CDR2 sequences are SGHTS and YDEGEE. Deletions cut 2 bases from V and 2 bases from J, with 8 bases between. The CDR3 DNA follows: TGTGCCAGCAGCTTTCGTTCACCCTACGAGCAGTACTTC. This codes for CASSFRSPYEQYF.

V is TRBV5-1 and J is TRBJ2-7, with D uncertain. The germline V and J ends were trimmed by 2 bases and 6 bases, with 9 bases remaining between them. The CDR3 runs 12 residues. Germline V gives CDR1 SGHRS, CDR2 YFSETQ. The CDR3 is CASSFQETEQYF. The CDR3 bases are TGCGCCAGCAGCTTCCAGGAAACCGAGCAGTACTTC. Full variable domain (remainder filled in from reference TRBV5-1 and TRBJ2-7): KAGVTQTPRYLIKTRGQQVTLSCSPISGHRSVSWYQQTPGQGLQFLFEYFSETQRNKGNFPGRFSGRQFSNSRSEMNVSTLELGDSALYLCASSFQETEQYFGPGTRLTVT.

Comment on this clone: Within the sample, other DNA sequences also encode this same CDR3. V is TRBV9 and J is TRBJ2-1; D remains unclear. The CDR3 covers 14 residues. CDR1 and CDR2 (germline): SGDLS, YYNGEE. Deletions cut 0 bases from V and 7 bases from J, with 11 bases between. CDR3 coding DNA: TGTGCCAGCAGCGTAGAAGGTAGGGATAATGAGCAGTTCTTC. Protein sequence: CASSVEGRDNEQFF.

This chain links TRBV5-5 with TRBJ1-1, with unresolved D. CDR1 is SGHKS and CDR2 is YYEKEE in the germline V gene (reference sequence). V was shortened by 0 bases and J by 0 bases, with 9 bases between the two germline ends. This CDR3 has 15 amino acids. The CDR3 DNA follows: TGTGCCAGCAGCTTGGTAGGGCAGCTGAACACTGAAGCTTTCTTT. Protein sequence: CASSLVGQLNTEAFF.

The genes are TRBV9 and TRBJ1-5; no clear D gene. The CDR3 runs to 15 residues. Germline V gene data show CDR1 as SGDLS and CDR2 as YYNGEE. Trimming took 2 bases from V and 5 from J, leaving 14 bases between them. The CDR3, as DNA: TGTGCCAGCAGCGTTTCTCCCCTCCCTGATCAGCCCCAGCATTTT. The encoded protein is CASSVSPLPDQPQHF.

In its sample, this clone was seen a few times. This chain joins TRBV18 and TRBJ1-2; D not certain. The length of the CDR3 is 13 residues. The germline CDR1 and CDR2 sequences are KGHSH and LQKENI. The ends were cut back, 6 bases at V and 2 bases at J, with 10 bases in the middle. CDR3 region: CASSSLVNYGYTF. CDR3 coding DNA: TGTGCCAGCTCGTCCCTGGTAAACTATGGCTACACCTTC.

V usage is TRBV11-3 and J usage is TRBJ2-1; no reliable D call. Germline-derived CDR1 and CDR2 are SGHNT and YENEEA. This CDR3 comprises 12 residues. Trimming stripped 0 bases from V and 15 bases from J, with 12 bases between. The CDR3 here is CASSLDTRLAFF. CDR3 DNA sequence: TGTGCCAGCAGCTTAGATACCCGGCTTGCGTTCTTC.